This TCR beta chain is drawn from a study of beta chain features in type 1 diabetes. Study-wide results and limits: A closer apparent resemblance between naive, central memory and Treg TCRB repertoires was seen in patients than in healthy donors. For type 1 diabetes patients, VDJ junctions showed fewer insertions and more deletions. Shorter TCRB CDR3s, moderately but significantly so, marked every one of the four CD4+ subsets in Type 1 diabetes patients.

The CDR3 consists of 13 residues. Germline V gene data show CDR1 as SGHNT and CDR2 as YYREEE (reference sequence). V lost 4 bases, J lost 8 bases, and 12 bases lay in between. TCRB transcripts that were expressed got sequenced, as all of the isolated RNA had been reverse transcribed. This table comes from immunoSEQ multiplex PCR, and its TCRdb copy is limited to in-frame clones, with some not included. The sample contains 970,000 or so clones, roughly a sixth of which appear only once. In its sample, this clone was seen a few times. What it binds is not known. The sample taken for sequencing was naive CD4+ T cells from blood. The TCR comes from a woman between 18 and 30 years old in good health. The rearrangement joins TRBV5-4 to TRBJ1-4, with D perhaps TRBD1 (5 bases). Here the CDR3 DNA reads TGTGCCAGCAGCCTCCGGGACCAGGAAAAACTGTTTTTT. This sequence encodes CASSLRDQEKLFF.